This T cell receptor beta chain was documented in a study of regulatory T cells in long-lasting Graves disease (dated by TCRdb to the early 2020s). Background on the whole study: Antithyroid drugs had been taken for less than 3 months by newly diagnosed Graves' disease patients. A total of about 35 samples underwent TCR sequencing: some 13 from persistent and roughly 20 from newly diagnosed Graves' disease patients. The study was conducted in China and was registered as a clinical trial. This study used TCR sequencing and RNA sequencing of peripheral blood to compare persistent Graves' disease patients against newly diagnosed Graves' disease patients.

V and J are trimmed by 8 bases and 2 bases, and the gene matches miss 8 bases of the junction. From cysteine to phenylalanine, the CDR3 is 14 amino acids long. Of all the DNA, just the CDR3 is kept, 42 bases in frame from base 1. CDR1 MGHDK and CDR2 SYGVNS are derived from the germline V gene. The method behind the library was multiplex PCR. TCRdb records Illumina HiSeq 4000 as the sequencer. To build TCR beta libraries, CDR3 regions were amplified by Arm-PCR using iRepertoire HTBI primers. Gel purification was performed on PCR products prior to sequencing. As for the authors' bioinformatics: Across samples, about 64 TRBV and 15 or so TRBJ segments were identified and used for gene usage analysis of CDR3 amino acid clonotypes. COPE and FqMerger were used to merge filtered high-quality paired reads into contigs. BLAST was used to align contigs to IMGT TRBV, TRBD and TRBJ reference genes, and CDR3 was defined according to IMGT. Any clonotype with a frequency above 0.1% was classified as a highly expanded clone. Shannon entropy served as the measure of repertoire diversity, while the Gini coefficient captured V-J evenness. A clonotype found in more than one individual was treated as public. TCRdb ran its own pipeline on the public reads, namely fastp trimming at Q25 and MiXCR clone calling, and kept in-frame beta chains. Each CDR3 protein appears once, grouped with its most common genes and DNA. For this entry, the V and J calls and clone size follow TCRdb and not the study's own pipeline. The table for this sample lists around 480,000 distinct CDR3 sequences; 16% of them were counted only once. Approximately 25% of the sample rests with the top ten.

The time point label for this specimen denotes: newly diagnosed GD, antithyroid drugs for less than 3 months. For both TCR sequencing and RNA sequencing, RNA was extracted from PBMCs in TRIzol. Graves' disease was diagnosed according to American Thyroid Association guidelines. Patients were recruited from an endocrinology department in Xi'an, China. Each patient gave approximately 9.7 milliliters of peripheral blood, collected in an EDTA anticoagulant tube. Ficoll Paque Plus density gradient separation was used to isolate PBMCs, and no further T cell sorting was done. An Agilent 2100 Bioanalyzer and agarose gel were used to check RNA quality, while a NanoDrop 2000 measured RNA concentration. Comments on this clonotype: The clone's antigen remains unknown. Base quality data are lacking; no much larger clone is found one base away.

Here is what the overall study found, with its caveats: Because the primary lesion, thyroid tissue, could not be accessed, the study looked at peripheral blood alone. Persistent patients shared more public clonotypes among themselves (2,741) than newly diagnosed patients did (over 900). The small sample size was acknowledged by the authors as a limitation that may reduce accuracy. Sequencing and analysis were limited to the TCR beta chain. Lower TCR Shannon entropy and fewer highly expanded clones were observed in persistent Graves' disease patients than in newly diagnosed patients, which suggested clonal expansion. Preferential use of TRBV28, TRBJ1-2 and TRBJ2-5 was observed in persistent disease, whereas TRBV20-1 and TRBJ2-1 were favored in newly diagnosed disease.

The same specimen was also included in a second study, on T cells in Graves' hyperthyroidism and ophthalmopathy. That second report states: Stable Graves' hyperthyroidism was defined as no progression to ophthalmopathy during 18 months of follow-up. Hyperthyroidism patients were newly diagnosed, with disease duration under 2 months, and aged 18 to 65 years. Any patient with an uncontrolled infection, another autoimmune disease, pregnancy or lactation was excluded. Diagnoses were based on clinical symptoms, serum thyroxine and TRAb, thyroid ultrasound and orbital computed tomography. For the first round of RT-PCR on the TCR CDR3, the HTBI primer set was used together with the Qiagen OneStep RT-PCR kit. Blood samples also contained most of the expanded thyroid clonotypes (frequency above 0.001), which suggests that blood repertoires may reflect thyroid immune responses. A 13 V-J signature model separated ophthalmopathy from stable hyperthyroidism, with around 90% sensitivity and 81.08% specificity in cross-validation and 80%/75% in testing. In validation, progression to ophthalmopathy was predicted by the model with 70% to 71% sensitivity and nearly 75% specificity, a median of approximately 6.5 months before onset. To identify distinguishing TCR V-J signatures, a discovery cohort of some 100 patients was used, comprising 40 to 45 with Graves' ophthalmopathy and some 57 with stable Graves' hyperthyroidism. Prospective prediction of ophthalmopathy was tested in an independent validation cohort consisting of 18 hyperthyroidism patients and 15 to 17 patients who later progressed to ophthalmopathy. For training and testing, the roughly 93 patients in the discovery cohort were randomly divided in a 7:3 ratio. In addition, the study compared T-cell repertoires in thyroid tissue and in blood from roughly 6 Graves' hyperthyroidism patients. After blood sampling, hyperthyroidism patients were treated with methimazole at a starting dose of 30 mg daily, and ophthalmopathy patients were treated with high-dose intravenous methylprednisolone. Libraries were constructed in a second round of multiplex PCR, after which size selection and purification were carried out. The libraries were sequenced on an Illumina HiSeq2000 using paired-end 100 bp reads. Raw data were processed with SOAPnuke, discarding reads with adapters, uncalled bases, mean Phred below 15, or no exact constant-primer or identifier match. High-quality paired reads were merged using COPE v1.2.5, and each unique nucleotide sequence was defined as a clonotype. MiTCR v1.1 was used to align clonotypes to the IMGT TRBV, TRBD and TRBJ reference segments. Analysis was restricted to V-J combinations with a frequency above 0.0001, which covered 99.2% of repertoires. The TCS score was defined as the ratio of F50 (clonal expansion) to E x V (chaos), calculated using BLOSUM62-based TCRdist between CDR3 peptides within each V-J. Welch's t-statistics and random forest reduced around 550 V-J features to 13, which were used in a naive Bayes classifier (R e1071). Sample size was not statistically predetermined, and blinding of investigators to group allocation was not performed. The paper describes TCR Vbeta CDR3 sequencing of some 130 peripheral blood samples, made up of 40 to 45 ophthalmopathy patients, more than 70 hyperthyroidism patients and some 17 progressor patients.

The rearranged segments are TRBV25-1 and TRBJ2-5, with 7 bases in between that match TRBD2. Sequencing was performed on peripheral blood mononuclear cells (PBMCs), taken at new diagnosis, from a patient treated with antithyroid drugs. This TCR derives from a woman aged 40 to 65 with Graves disease. Donor details come from another sample of the same person, matched by shared clones. The sequenced DNA: TGTGCCAGCGGTAGCGGGCCCACACAAGAGACCCAGTACTTC. Its protein reads: CASGSGPTQETQYF.